This TCR beta chain was obtained from a study of blood T cell repertoires in COVID-19 (dated by TCRdb to the early 2020s). Background for the entire study: Samples covering the acute and convalescent phases of COVID-19 were provided by collaborators in the United States, Italy and Spain. The material from the prospective study consisted of cDNA or gDNA derived from T cells, B-cell-depleted T cells, or PBMCs. Deeply sampled blood TCRbeta repertoires from subjects exposed to, actively infected with, or recovered from COVID-19 were included in the dataset. The repertoires were released in a freely available public database meant as a resource for research on the immune response to SARS-CoV-2. The samples were drawn from two sources: the first 160 participants of the ongoing ImmuneRACE study, and 950 to 1,500 subjects contributed by 6 global collaborators. A de-identified subject ID, COVID-19 status, age in years and sex were almost always included in the sample metadata. Where available, HLA class I and class II types were obtained from metadata supplied by the sample provider rather than from assay-based typing. Results and caveats for the whole study, not just this receptor: The quantity of clinical and demographic metadata differed by source and by participant and was supplied without curation.

Notes on this clone: Its antigen is currently not known. No per-base quality is available; no much larger clone lies one base away.

One collaborating source in Seattle enrolled patients during active infection and followed them longitudinally through the course of disease. Each collaborating institution followed its own protocols to collect whole blood in K2EDTA tubes. For TCRbeta analysis, collaborators shipped samples in one of three forms: frozen whole blood, isolated PBMCs, or DNA extracted from either of those sample types. The immunoSEQ Assay, a bias-controlled multiplex PCR, was used to amplify TCRbeta CDR3 regions from genomic DNA. The original pipeline was this. Nucleated cell counts per sample were estimated from amplification of reference gene primers within the assay. To quantify the absolute abundance of each unique TCRbeta CDR3 rearrangement, sequence reads were collapsed and filtered. For each sample, productive Simpson clonality was calculated as the square root of Simpson's diversity index across productive rearrangements. TCRdb limited this immuneACCESS table to in-frame rearrangements with V and J called. A share of clones is missing; checked studies link under half to unresolved V genes, and the rest is unexplained. D and trimming come from the DNA, and the V and J calls and clone size come from that table. The table for this sample lists approximately 150,000 clones; 80% to 90% of them were counted only once. More than 5% of the sample belongs to the ten largest clones.

CDR3 length: 13 amino acids, cysteine to phenylalanine. Here the CDR3 DNA is all that survives: 39 bases in frame from base 1. The germline V gene sets CDR1 to SGHRS and CDR2 to YFSETQ. After removal of 7 bases from V and 0 bases from J, the junction retains 2 bases not matched to a gene. Recombination joined TRBV5-1 with TRBJ1-1; TRBD1 agrees with 8 junctional bases. The sample comprised peripheral blood. The clonotype comes from a woman between 50 and 59 years old with COVID-19, enrolled during active disease. The nucleotide sequence is given as TGCGCCAGCCGGACAGGGCTGAACACTGAAGCTTTCTTT. Translated, this is CASRTGLNTEAFF.